A selection of T cell receptor beta chains follows, all from one sample in a study of somatic mutations in cytotoxic T cells in rheumatoid arthritis. Profiled with immunoSEQ multiplex PCR; TCRdb holds only in-frame clones, not every one. The data show about 5,600 clones, around 80% seen once. The source material was CD8+ T cells sorted from blood. These receptors were obtained from an adult with rheumatoid arthritis. Both conserved end residues are part of each CDR3.

V gene	CDR3 length	J gene	CDR3 protein
TRBV15	14	TRBJ2-7	CATSRDRESYEQYF
TRBV19	16	TRBJ2-2	CASSIRSSGNTGELFF
TRBV4-1	15	TRBJ2-2	CASSHGGPPTGELFF
TRBV19	15	TRBJ2-1	CASSIASGRGNEQFF
TRBV6-5	14	TRBJ1-2	CASSYGGGAYGYTF
TRBV29-1	16	TRBJ2-1	CSVEDPETGGENEQFF
TRBV29-1	18	TRBJ2-1	CSVVPGLASQSSYNEQFF
TRBV6-6	16	.	CASSSFLGGRAYEQYF
TRBV7-9	13	TRBJ1-2	CASSSQSNYGYTF
TRBV6-5	16	TRBJ1-2	CASSYGTGPPNYGYTF
TRBV2	16	TRBJ1-4	CASTQSRGAGNEKLFF
TRBV7-6	12	TRBJ2-1	CASSLAPGEQFF
TRBV27	18	TRBJ2-2	CASSLSGVAGVDTGELFF
TRBV6-5	15	TRBJ1-2	CASSYHTDSSSGYTF
TRBV9	15	TRBJ2-2	CASSVAGKNTGELFF
TRBV30	14	TRBJ1-6	CAWSDRGYNSPLHF
TRBV28	16	TRBJ2-7	CASSTRVGRGVYEQYF
TRBV13	15	TRBJ1-1	CASSLMGVRDTEAFF
TRBV6-1	13	TRBJ1-2	CASSDPEGYGYTF
TRBV7-9	15	TRBJ2-1	CASSLSYGGYNEQFF
TRBV9	14	TRBJ1-1	CASSPGQSNTEAFF
TRBV28	14	TRBJ2-5	CASSPHTGEETQYF
TRBV19	13	TRBJ2-3	CASSLASTDTQYF
TRBV5-5	16	TRBJ1-6	CASSLYQSSYNSPLHF
TRBV6-1	15	TRBJ2-7	CASSVGSGEGYEQYF
TRBV11-2	16	TRBJ2-7	CASSQWELAASYEQYF
TRBV7-2	15	TRBJ2-7	CASSLRWTGPGEQYF
TRBV10-3	13	TRBJ2-1	CAIGGGPYNEQFF
TRBV10-3	14	TRBJ1-3	CAIRGQGTGNTIYF
TRBV6-5	15	TRBJ2-1	CASSPQGYLHNEQFF